The entry that follows covers one T cell receptor beta chain sequence. These data originate in a study of cytotoxic CD8 clonotypes in ibrutinib-treated CLL. Repertoires were generated with immunoSEQ multiplex PCR, while TCRdb's copy carries only in-frame clones and drops some. The table records 300,000 to 400,000 clones, approximately 67% of them present only once. This CDR3 is built from 18 residues. V was cut by 2 bases and J by 0 bases, with 18 bases left in between. CDR1 SGHTS and CDR2 YDEGEE come from the germline V gene. This specimen consisted of PBMCs, obtained after 36 months of ibrutinib treatment. The TCR originated in a human donor with chronic lymphocytic leukemia. The chain has TRBV5-8 and TRBJ2-4; D may be TRBD1 (5 bases). The chain's CDR3 is CASSFTGRSLLAKNIQYF. The CDR3 coding sequence is TGTGCCAGCAGCTTCACAGGTCGGTCACTACTAGCCAAAAACATTCAGTACTTC.